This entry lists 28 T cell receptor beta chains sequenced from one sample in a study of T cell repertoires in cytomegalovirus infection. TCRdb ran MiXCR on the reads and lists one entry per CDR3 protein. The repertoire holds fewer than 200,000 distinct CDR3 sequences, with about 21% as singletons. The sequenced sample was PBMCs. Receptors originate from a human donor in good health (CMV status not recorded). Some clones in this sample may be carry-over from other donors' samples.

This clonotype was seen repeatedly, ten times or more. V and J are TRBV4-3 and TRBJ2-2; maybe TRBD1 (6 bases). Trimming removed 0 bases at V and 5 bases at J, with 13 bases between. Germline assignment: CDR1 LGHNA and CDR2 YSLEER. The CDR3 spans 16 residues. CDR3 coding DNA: TGCGCCAGCAGCCAAGACCCACAGGGAAGGACCGGGGAGCTGTTTTTT. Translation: CASSQDPQGRTGELFF.

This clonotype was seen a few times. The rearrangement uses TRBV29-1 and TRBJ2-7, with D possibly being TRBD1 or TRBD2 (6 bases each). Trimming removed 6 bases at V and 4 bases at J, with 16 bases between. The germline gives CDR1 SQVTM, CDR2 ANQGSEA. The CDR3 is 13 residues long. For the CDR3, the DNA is TGCAGCGTCGCCGGACAGCGGGTATACGAGCAGTACTTC. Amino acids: CSVAGQRVYEQYF.

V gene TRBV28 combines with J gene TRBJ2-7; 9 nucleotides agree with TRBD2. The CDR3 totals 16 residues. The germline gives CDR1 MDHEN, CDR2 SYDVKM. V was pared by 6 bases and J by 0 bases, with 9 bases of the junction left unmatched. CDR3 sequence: CASRESGRLSSYEQYF. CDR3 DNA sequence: TGTGCCAGCAGAGAAAGCGGGAGGCTAAGCTCCTACGAGCAGTACTTC.

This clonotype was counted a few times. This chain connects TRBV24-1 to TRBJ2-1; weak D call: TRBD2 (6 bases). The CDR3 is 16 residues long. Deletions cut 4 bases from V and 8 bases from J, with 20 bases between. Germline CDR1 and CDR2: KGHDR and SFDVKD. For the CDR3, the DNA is TGTGCCACCAGTGACCCCCCGGAGGCGGGATTTTATGAGCAGTTCTTC. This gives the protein CATSDPPEAGFYEQFF.

The CDR3 reads CASSGSGPNQPQHF. In DNA form, the CDR3 reads TGTGCCAGCAGCGGATCCGGGCCAAATCAGCCCCAGCATTTT. This sequence joins TRBV6-2 or TRBV6-3 and TRBJ1-5, with D uncertain. This CDR3 has 14 residues. V lost 6 bases to trimming and J lost 4 bases, with 13 bases between them. CDR1 is MNHEY, CDR2 SVGEGT, per germline.

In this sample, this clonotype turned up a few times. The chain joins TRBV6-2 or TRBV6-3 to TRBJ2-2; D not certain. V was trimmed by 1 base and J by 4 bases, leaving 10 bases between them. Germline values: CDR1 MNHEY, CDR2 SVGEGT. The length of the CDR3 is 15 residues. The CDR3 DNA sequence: TGTGCCAGCAGTTACTATGGGCTAGGCACCGGGGAGCTGTTTTTT. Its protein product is CASSYYGLGTGELFF.

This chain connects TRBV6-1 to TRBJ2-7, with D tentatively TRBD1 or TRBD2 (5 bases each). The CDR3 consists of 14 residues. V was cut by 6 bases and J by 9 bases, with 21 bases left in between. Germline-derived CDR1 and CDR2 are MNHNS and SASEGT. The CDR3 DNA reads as TGTGCCAGCAGCACCGGGACGGCCTCTAATGTGCAGTACTTC. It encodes CASSTGTASNVQYF.

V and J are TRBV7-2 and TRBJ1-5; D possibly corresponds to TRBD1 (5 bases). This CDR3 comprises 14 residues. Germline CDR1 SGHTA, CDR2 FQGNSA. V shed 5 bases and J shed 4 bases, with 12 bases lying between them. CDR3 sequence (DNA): TGTGCCAGCAGCCCGGGACCGCAGAATCAGCCCCAGCATTTT. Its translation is CASSPGPQNQPQHF.

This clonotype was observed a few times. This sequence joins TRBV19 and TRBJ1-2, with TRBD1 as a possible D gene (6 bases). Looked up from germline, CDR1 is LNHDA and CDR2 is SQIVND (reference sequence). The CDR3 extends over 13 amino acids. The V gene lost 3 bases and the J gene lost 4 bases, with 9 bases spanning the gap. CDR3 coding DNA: TGTGCCAGTAGTATGGACAGCTTCTATGGCTACACCTTC. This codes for CASSMDSFYGYTF.

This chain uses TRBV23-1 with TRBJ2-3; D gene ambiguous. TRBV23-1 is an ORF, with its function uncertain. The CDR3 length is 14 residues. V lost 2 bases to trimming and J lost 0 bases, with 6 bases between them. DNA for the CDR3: TGCGCCAGCAGTCAAGGGCCTAGCACAGATACGCAGTATTTT. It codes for CASSQGPSTDTQYF.

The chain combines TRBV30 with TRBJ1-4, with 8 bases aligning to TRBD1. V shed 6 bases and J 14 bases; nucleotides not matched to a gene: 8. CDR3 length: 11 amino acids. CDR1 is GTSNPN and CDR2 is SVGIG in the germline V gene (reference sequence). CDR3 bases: TGTGCCTGCATCCCTCGACAGGGGCTGTTTTTT. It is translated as CACIPRQGLFF.

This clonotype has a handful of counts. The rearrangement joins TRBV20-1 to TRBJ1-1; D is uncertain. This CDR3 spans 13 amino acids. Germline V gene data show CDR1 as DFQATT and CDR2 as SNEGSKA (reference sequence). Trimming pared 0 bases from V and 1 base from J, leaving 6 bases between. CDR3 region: CSARDAGNTEAFF. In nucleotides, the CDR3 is TGCAGTGCTAGAGATGCCGGGAACACTGAAGCTTTCTTT.

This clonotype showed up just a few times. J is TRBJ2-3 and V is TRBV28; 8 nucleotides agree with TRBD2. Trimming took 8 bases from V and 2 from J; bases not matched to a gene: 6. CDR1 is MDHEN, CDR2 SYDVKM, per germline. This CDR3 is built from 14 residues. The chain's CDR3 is CASGVAGTTDTQYF. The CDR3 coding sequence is TGTGCCAGCGGAGTAGCGGGGACCACAGATACGCAGTATTTT.

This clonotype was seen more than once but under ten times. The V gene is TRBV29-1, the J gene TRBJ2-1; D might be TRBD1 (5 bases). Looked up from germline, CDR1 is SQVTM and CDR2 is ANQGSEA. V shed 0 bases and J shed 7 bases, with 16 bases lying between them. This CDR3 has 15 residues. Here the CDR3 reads CSVEDQETAWNEQFF. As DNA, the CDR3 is TGCAGCGTTGAAGATCAGGAGACAGCTTGGAATGAGCAGTTCTTC.

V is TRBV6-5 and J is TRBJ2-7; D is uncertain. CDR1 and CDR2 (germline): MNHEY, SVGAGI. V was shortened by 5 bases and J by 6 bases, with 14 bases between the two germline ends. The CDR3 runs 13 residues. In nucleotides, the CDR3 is TGTGCCAGCAGTAGGGTGGGGTTCCGCGAGCAGTACTTC. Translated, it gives CASSRVGFREQYF.

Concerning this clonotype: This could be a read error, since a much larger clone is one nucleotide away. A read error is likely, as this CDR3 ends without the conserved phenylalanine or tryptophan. Here the CDR3 DNA reads TGTGCCAGCAGCCTTGGACAGGGTAAACGGAAGGAACCTAACTATGGCTACACCCTC. Its protein product is CASSLGQGKRKEPNYGYTL. The chain links TRBV7-2 to TRBJ1-2, with 8 bases aligning to TRBD1. J gave up 0 bases and V 5 bases, and 17 bases lay outside the gene matches. Germline lookup yields CDR1 SGHTA and CDR2 FQGNSA. This CDR3 has 19 amino acids.

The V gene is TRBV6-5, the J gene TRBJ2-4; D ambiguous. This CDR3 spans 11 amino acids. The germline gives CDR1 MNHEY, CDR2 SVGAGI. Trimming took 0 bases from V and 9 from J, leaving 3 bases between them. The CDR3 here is CASSYSGIQYF. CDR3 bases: TGTGCCAGCAGTTACTCAGGCATTCAGTACTTC.

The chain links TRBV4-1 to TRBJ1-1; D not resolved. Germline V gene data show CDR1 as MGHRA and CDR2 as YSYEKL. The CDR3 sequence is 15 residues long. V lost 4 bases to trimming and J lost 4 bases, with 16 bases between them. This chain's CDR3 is CASSPSPGVGTEAFF. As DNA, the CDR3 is TGCGCCAGCAGCCCATCCCCTGGGGTGGGCACTGAAGCTTTCTTT.

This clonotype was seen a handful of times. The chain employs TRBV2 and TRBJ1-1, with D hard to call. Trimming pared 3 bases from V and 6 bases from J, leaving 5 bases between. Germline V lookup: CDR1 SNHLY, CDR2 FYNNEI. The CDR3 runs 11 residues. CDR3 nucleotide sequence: TGTGCCAGCAGTGAGGTGGCTGAAGCTTTCTTT. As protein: CASSEVAEAFF. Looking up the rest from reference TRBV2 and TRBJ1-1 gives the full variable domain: EPEVTQTPSHQVTQMGQEVILRCVPISNHLYFYWYRQILGQKVEFLVSFYNNEISEKSEIFDDQFSVERPDGSNFTLKIRSTKLEDSAMYFCASSEVAEAFFGQGTRLTVV.

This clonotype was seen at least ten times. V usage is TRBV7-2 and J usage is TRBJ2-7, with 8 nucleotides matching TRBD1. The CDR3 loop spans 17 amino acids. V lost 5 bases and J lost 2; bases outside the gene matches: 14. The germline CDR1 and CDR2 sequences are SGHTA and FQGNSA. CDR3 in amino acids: CASSVFGQGSLPYEQYF. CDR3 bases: TGTGCCAGCAGCGTATTCGGACAGGGTTCCCTCCCCTACGAGCAGTACTTC.

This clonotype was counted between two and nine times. This CDR3 is CASSPRLSRNSPLHF. CDR3 coding DNA: TGTGCCAGCAGTCCCCGTCTGAGTCGTAATTCACCCCTCCACTTT. This chain links TRBV6-5 with TRBJ1-6; D is uncertain. This CDR3 comprises 15 residues. The V and J ends lost 5 bases and 6 bases respectively, with 14 bases between them. The germline gives CDR1 MNHEY, CDR2 SVGAGI.

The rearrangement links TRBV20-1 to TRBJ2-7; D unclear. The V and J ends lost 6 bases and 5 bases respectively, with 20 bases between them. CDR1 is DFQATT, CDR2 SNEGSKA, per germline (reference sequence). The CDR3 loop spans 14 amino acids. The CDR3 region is CSAYPGQNPHEQYF. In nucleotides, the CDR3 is TGCAGTGCGTATCCGGGCCAAAACCCCCACGAGCAGTACTTC.

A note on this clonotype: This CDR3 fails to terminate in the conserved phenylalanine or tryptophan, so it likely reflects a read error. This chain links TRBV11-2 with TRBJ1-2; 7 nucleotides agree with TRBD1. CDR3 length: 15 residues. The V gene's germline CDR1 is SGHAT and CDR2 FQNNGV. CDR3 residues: CANSLEGQASSGYTY. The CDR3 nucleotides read TGTGCCAACAGCTTAGAAGGACAGGCCTCCTCTGGCTACACCTAC.

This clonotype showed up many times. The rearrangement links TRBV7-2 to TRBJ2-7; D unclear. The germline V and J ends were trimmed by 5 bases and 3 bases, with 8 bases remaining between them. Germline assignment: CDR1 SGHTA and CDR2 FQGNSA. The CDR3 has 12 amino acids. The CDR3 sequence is CASSRDFYEQYF. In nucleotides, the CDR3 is TGTGCCAGCAGCAGGGATTTCTACGAGCAGTACTTC.

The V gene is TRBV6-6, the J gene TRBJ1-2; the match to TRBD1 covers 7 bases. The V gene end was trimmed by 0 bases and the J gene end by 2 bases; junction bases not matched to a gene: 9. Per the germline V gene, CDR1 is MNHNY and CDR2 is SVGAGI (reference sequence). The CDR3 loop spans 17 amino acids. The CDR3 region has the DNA TGTGCCAGCAGTTACTCAGGGGGCGACTTATTAAACTATGGCTACACCTTC. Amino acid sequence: CASSYSGGDLLNYGYTF.

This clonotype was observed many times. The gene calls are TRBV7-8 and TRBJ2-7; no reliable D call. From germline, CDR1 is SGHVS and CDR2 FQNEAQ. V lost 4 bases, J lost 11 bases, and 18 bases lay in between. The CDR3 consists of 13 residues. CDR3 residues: CASSSTQDGPKYF. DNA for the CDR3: TGTGCCAGCAGCTCCACCCAGGACGGGCCAAAGTACTTC.

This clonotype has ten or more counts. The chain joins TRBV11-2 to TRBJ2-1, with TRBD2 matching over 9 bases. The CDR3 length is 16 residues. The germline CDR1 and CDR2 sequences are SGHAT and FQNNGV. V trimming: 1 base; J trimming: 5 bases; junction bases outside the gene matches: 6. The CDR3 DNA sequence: TGTGCCAGCAGCTTAGTCCCGACTAGCGGAAACAATGAGCAGTTCTTC. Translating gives CASSLVPTSGNNEQFF. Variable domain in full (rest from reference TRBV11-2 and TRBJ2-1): EAGVAQSPRYKIIEKRQSVAFWCNPISGHATLYWYQQILGQGPKLLIQFQNNGVVDDSQLPKDRFSAERLKGVDSTLKIQPAKLEDSAVYLCASSLVPTSGNNEQFFGPGTRLTVL.

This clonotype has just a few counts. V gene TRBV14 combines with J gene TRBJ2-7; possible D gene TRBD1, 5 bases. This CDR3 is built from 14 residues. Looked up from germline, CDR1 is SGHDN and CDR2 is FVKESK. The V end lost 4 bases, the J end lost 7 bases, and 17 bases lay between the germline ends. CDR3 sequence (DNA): TGTGCCAGCAGCCGTTCACCCAGGGTGCGAGAGCAGTACTTC. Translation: CASSRSPRVREQYF.